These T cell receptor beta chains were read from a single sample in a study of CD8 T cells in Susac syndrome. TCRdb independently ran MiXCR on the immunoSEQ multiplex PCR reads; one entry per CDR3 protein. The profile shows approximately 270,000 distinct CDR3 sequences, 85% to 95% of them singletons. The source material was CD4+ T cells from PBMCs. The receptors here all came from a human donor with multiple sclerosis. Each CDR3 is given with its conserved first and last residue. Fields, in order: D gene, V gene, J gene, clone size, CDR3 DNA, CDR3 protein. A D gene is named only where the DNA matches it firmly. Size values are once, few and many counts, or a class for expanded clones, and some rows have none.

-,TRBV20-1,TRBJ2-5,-,TGCAGTGCTGGGAAGTCCGGGCGACAAGAGACCCAGTACTTC,CSAGKSGRQETQYF
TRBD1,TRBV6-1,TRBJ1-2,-,TGTGCCAGCACCAACGGAGGGACAGGCCCTCTCAACTATGGCTACACCTTC,CASTNGGTGPLNYGYTF
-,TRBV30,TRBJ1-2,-,TGTGCCTGGGGTGCTGGGGGTACTAACTATGGCTACACCTTC,CAWGAGGTNYGYTF
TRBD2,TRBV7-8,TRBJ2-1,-,TGTGCCAGCAGCCCGTCCAACGACGGGAGGTACAATGAGCAGTTCTTC,CASSPSNDGRYNEQFF
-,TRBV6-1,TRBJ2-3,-,TGTGCCACCCTCCCAGGTTATAGGGGAGATACGCAGTATTTT,CATLPGYRGDTQYF
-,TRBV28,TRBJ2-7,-,TGTGCCAGCAGTAGGCCCTCCTACGAGCAGTACTTC,CASSRPSYEQYF
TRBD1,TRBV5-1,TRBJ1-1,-,TGCGCCAGCAGCTTGGCCATCCTAGATGCGGACAGGGGAACTTTCTTT,CASSLAILDADRGTFF
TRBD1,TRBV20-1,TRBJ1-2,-,TGCAGTGCTAGATCCGGGACAGGGGGTGGCTACACCTTC,CSARSGTGGGYTF
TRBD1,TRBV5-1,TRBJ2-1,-,TGCGCCAGCAGCCCCCTCACGACAGGGGCGGGCGGGGTTGAGCAGTTCTTC,CASSPLTTGAGGVEQFF
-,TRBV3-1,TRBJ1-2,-,TGTGCCAGCAGCCAAGATCAGGGTAACTATGGCTACACCTTC,CASSQDQGNYGYTF
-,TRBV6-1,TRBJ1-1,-,TGTGCCAGCACCCCCTTTGAAAGGAACACTGAAGCTTTCTTT,CASTPFERNTEAFF
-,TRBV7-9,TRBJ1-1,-,TGTGCCAGCAGCTTGTTGTCCGAGCGTAGAACTGAAGCTTTCTTT,CASSLLSERRTEAFF
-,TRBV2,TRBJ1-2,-,TGTGCCAGCAGTTTGGGAGAGGTAATTGACTATGGCTACACCTTC,CASSLGEVIDYGYTF
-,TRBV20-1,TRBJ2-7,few,TGCAGTGCTAGTGTTAGATTATACGAGCAGTACTTC,CSASVRLYEQYF
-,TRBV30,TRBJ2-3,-,TGTGCCTGGAGAAGACCCCCCTCGGCGCAGTATTTT,CAWRRPPSAQYF
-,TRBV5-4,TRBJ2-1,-,TGTGCCAGCAGCAATTCCGGTTGGGAGCAGTTCTTC,CASSNSGWEQFF
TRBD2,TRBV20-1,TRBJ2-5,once,TGCAGTGCTAGAGATGGCGGGAGCCACCAAGAGACCCAGTACTTC,CSARDGGSHQETQYF
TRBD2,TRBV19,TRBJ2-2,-,TGTGCCAGTAGTTCCCGACTAGCGGGAGCCACCGGGGAGCTGTTTTTT,CASSSRLAGATGELFF
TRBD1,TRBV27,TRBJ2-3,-,TGTGCCAGCAGTTTCCGACAGGGGATTACAGATACGCAGTATTTT,CASSFRQGITDTQYF
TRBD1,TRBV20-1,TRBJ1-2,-,TGCAGTGCTAGCCGGACCGGGACAGGATATGGCTACACCTTC,CSASRTGTGYGYTF
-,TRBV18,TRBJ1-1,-,TGTGCCAGCTCACCAAGGCCAGGGCTCTACACTGAAGCTTTCTTT,CASSPRPGLYTEAFF
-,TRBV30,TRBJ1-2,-,TGTGCCTGGAGCCGGCAGTACTATGGCTACACCTTC,CAWSRQYYGYTF
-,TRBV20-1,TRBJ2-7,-,TGCAGTGCTCAACCCAACGGACCACCCTACGAGCAGTACTTC,CSAQPNGPPYEQYF
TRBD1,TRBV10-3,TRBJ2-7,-,TGTGCCATCAAGGCAGGGGGCCACGAGCAGTACTTC,CAIKAGGHEQYF
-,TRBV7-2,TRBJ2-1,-,TGTGCCAGCAGCGCAGCCCTCGTTTCCTTCTGGCCCTACAATGAGCAGTTCTTC,CASSAALVSFWPYNEQFF
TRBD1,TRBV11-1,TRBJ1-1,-,TGTGCCAGCAGCTCCGTGGGGGGACCTTCCGACAGGGGGCGAATGAACACTGAAGCTTTCTTT,CASSSVGGPSDRGRMNTEAFF
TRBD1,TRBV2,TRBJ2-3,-,TGTGCCAGCAGCGCCCTAGGGGGCGGGAGCACAGATACGCAGTATTTT,CASSALGGGSTDTQYF
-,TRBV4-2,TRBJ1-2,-,TGTGCCAGCAGCCAAGATAGGCGGGTCCTAGATGGCTACACCTTC,CASSQDRRVLDGYTF
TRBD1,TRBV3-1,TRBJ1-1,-,TGTGCCAGCAGCCAAGACCGACAGGGGGCTACTGAAGCTTTCTTT,CASSQDRQGATEAFF
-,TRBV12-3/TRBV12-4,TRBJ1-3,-,TGTGCCAGCGGGGACCGGGGTACTGGAAACACCATATATTTT,CASGDRGTGNTIYF
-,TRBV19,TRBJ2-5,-,TGTGCCAGCATGGGCCTAGGGGAGACCCAGTACTTC,CASMGLGETQYF
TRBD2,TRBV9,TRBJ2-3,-,TGTGCCAGCAGCGTAGAACCCCGACTAGCGGGAGGGACAGATACGCAGTATTTT,CASSVEPRLAGGTDTQYF
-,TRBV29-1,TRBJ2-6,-,TGCAGCGTCGGTACAGGCTCTGGGGCCAACGTCCTGACTTTC,CSVGTGSGANVLTF
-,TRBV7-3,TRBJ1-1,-,TGTGCCAGCAGCTTAACGGTTTTAGGGACCAATGCCGGGAACACTGAAGCTTTCTTT,CASSLTVLGTNAGNTEAFF
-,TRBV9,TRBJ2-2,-,TGTGCCAGCAGCGTAGGAAACAGACCCACCGGGGAGCTGTTTTTT,CASSVGNRPTGELFF
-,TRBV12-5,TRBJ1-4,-,TGTGCTAGTGGTTCCACTTTGGGGGGAAGTGAAAAACTGTTTTTT,CASGSTLGGSEKLFF
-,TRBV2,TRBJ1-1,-,TGTGCCAGCCAGCCTTTCATGAACACTGAAGCTTTCTTT,CASQPFMNTEAFF
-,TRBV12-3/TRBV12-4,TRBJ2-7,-,TGTGCCACCTCTCCCCCGGATCCCTACGAGCAGTACTTC,CATSPPDPYEQYF
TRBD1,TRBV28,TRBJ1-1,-,TGTGCCAGCACTCTATCAGGGGGCAGGGGTCGGACTTTCTTT,CASTLSGGRGRTFF
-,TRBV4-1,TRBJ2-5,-,TGCGCCAGCAGCCAAGGCGATAGAGATTTAAGGAACCAGTACTTC,CASSQGDRDLRNQYF
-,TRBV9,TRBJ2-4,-,TGTGCCAGCAGCGTAGTCCCCCTTAGTAACATTCAGTACTTC,CASSVVPLSNIQYF
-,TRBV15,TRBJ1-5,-,TGTGCCACCAGCAGAGATAATAGCAATCAGCCCCAGCATTTT,CATSRDNSNQPQHF
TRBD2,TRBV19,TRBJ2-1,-,TGTGCCAGTAGTACGCTAGCGGGAGACCCCCATGAGCAGTTCTTC,CASSTLAGDPHEQFF
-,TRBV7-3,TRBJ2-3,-,TGTGCCAGCAGCACAGGGACCACAGATACGCAGTATTTT,CASSTGTTDTQYF
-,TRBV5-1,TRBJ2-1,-,TGCGCCAGCAGCATCCCTCAGGGGAACAATGAGCAGTTCTTC,CASSIPQGNNEQFF
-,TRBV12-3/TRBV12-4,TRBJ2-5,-,TGTGCCAGCAGTTTAGTTTGGCAGCGGGAGACCCAGTACTTC,CASSLVWQRETQYF
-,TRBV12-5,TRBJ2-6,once,TGTGCTAGTGGCCCTACCCCACCAGGGGTAGGGGCCAACGTCCTGACTTTC,CASGPTPPGVGANVLTF
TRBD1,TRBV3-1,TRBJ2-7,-,TGTGCCAGCAGCCATAGGACAGGGGCCGAGCAGTACTTC,CASSHRTGAEQYF